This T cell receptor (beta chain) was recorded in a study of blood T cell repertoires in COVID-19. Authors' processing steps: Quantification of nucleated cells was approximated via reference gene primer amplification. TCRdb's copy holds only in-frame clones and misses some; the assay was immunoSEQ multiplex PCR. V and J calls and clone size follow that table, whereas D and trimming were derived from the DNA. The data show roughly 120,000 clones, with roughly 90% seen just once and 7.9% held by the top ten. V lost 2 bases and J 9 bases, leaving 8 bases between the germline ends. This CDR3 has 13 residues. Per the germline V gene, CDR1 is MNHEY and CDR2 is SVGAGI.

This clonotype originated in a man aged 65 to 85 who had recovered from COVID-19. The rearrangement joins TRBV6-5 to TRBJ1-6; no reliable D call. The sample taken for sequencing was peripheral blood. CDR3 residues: CASSYNGGSPLHF. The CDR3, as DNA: TGTGCCAGCAGTTACAACGGAGGTTCACCCCTCCACTTT.